This is a list of T cell receptor beta chains from one sample in a study of blood T cells in healthy people across ages. MiXCR was run by TCRdb on the 5' RACE reads, yielding one entry per CDR3 protein. The repertoire holds 1,800,000 or so distinct CDR3 sequences, with 39% as singletons. The sequenced material came from blood. The receptor source for this set is a human donor in good health. The conserved cysteine and the conserved F or W are not part of the CDR3 here. Fields, in order: V gene, CDR3 protein.

>TRBV7-2
ASRIAPTPADNEQF
>TRBV4-3
ASSQDVRRPQETQY
>TRBV7-2
ASSLGERAYGYT
>TRBV5-5
VSSVRSGQGSNYGYT
>TRBV7-9
ASETNEKLF
>TRBV11-1
ASSFVRDYGYT
>TRBV5-1
ASSLAGTGDEKLF
>TRBV10-3
AISGGYYEQY
>TRBV20-1
SARGSGIYSYNEQF
>TRBV12-3/TRBV12-4
ASSFGLGGYT
>TRBV6-2/TRBV6-3
ASREGGNRRGEAF
>TRBV27
ASSKGGYYGYT
>TRBV6-1
ASSGWGDSTDTQY
>TRBV6-6
ASRIQYYGYT
>TRBV20-1
SARPQPDEQY
>TRBV4-2
ASSQERTLLGETQY
>TRBV7-2
ASSPGPSGNTIY
>TRBV13
ASSLGHAETQY
>TRBV7-6
ASSSLAGLETQY
>TRBV11-2
ASSVLTGRSNEQF
>TRBV20-1
SAAGRRGSYEQY
>TRBV13
ASSSRDRESNQPQR
>TRBV9
ASSVEDRGHEQY
>TRBV27
ASTQQQGVDGYT
>TRBV5-6
ASSFLGPGAEAF
>TRBV27
ANSPVLAGGTGGEQF
>TRBV7-3
ASSLNGAGGPWNEQF